The 11 T cell receptor beta chains below all came from one sample that was sequenced in a study of shared T cell receptors in the human thymus. Here immunoSEQ multiplex PCR was the method, and the copy in TCRdb shows in-frame clones only, minus some. The top ten clones hold around 0.01% of a sample with approximately 730,000 clones, 70% to 90% of them seen once. The same data also went into a second study, on human thymus T cells.

What was sequenced was thymocytes. The receptors shown here come from a girl less than two years old with a congenital heart defect.

V is TRBV6-5 and J is TRBJ1-2; 7 positions match TRBD1. From germline, CDR1 is MNHEY and CDR2 SVGAGI. The J segment lost 2 bases and the V segment lost 2 bases, leaving 5 bases of the junction unmatched. The CDR3 length is 15 residues. The CDR3 is CASSYQLTGNYGYTF. CDR3 nucleotides: TGTGCCAGCAGTTACCAACTGACAGGGAACTATGGCTACACCTTC.

This chain uses TRBV27 with TRBJ2-5; 7 bases match TRBD2. Germline V gene sequence: CDR1 MNHEY, CDR2 SMNVEV (reference sequence). The length of the CDR3 is 13 residues. V was clipped by 0 bases and J by 5 bases; unmatched bases: 0. The CDR3 region has the DNA TGTGCCAGCAGTTTATCGGGGGGGGAGACCCAGTACTTC. The encoded protein is CASSLSGGETQYF.

The chain uses TRBV4-1 and TRBJ2-4, with TRBD1 as a possible D gene (6 bases). Trimming cost V 1 base and J 5 bases, with 15 bases left between them. CDR3 length: 16 amino acids. From germline, CDR1 is MGHRA and CDR2 YSYEKL. The CDR3 here is CASSQGFRTVENIQYF. The CDR3 bases are TGCGCCAGCAGCCAAGGTTTTCGGACAGTAGAAAACATTCAGTACTTC.

The chain employs TRBV11-2 and TRBJ2-5; TRBD2 is a possible D gene (5 bases). Germline V gene sequence: CDR1 SGHAT, CDR2 FQNNGV. Trimming stripped 5 bases from V and 3 bases from J, with 16 bases between. The CDR3 loop spans 15 amino acids. CDR3 amino acids: CASSPTRTPEETQYF. CDR3 sequence (DNA): TGTGCCAGCAGCCCTACTAGGACGCCAGAAGAGACCCAGTACTTC.

This clone appeared a few times. The chain uses TRBV29-1 and TRBJ1-1; TRBD1 matches at 7 bases. V trimming: 6 bases; J trimming: 8 bases; junction bases outside the gene matches: 3. The CDR3 has 10 amino acids. CDR1 SQVTM and CDR2 ANQGSEA come from the germline V gene. The CDR3: CSVHRGEAFF. The DNA of the CDR3 is TGCAGCGTACACAGGGGAGAAGCTTTCTTT.

The gene calls are TRBV28 and TRBJ2-3, with D tentatively TRBD1 (6 bases). Between the trimmed V and J ends, which lost 3 bases and 3 bases, there was a span of 16 bases. Per the germline V gene, CDR1 is MDHEN and CDR2 is SYDVKM. This CDR3 has 16 residues. CDR3 DNA sequence: TGTGCCAGCAGTTTTGTGGGGGCCCCCGAGACAGATACGCAGTATTTT. Protein: CASSFVGAPETDTQYF.

The rearrangement uses TRBV29-1 and TRBJ1-2; tentatively, D is TRBD1 (5 bases). In germline, CDR1 is SQVTM, CDR2 ANQGSEA. CDR3 length equals 13 residues. V lost 4 bases, J lost 4 bases, and 13 bases lay in between. The CDR3 reads CSVVRYRSYGYTF. The CDR3 coding sequence is TGCAGCGTTGTTAGGTACAGGAGCTATGGCTACACCTTC.

The V gene is TRBV27, the J gene TRBJ2-2; 7 nucleotides agree with TRBD1. Unmatched junction bases numbered 0, after V lost 6 bases and J lost 5 bases. CDR3 size: 12 residues. Germline V gene sequence: CDR1 MNHEY, CDR2 SMNVEV (reference sequence). CDR3: CASRQGTGELFF. CDR3 coding DNA: TGTGCCAGCAGACAGGGGACCGGGGAGCTGTTTTTT.

This clone came up a few times. This chain links TRBV27 with TRBJ2-1; 14 nucleotides match TRBD2. The CDR3 has 16 amino acids. The V and J ends lost 4 bases and 8 bases, in that order; junction bases with no gene match: 7. Germline loops: CDR1 MNHEY, CDR2 SMNVEV (reference sequence). The chain's CDR3 is CASSSWTSGGPHEQFF. The CDR3 nucleotides are TGTGCCAGCAGTTCCTGGACTAGCGGGGGGCCACATGAGCAGTTCTTC.

About this clone itself: Other DNA sequences in the sample encode the same CDR3. The CDR3: CSVAWGGPYNEQFF. The CDR3 DNA reads TGCAGCGTGGCATGGGGGGGACCCTACAATGAGCAGTTCTTC. V and J are TRBV29-1 and TRBJ2-1; TRBD2 aligns across 7 bases. Unmatched junction bases numbered 7, after V lost 6 bases and J lost 2 bases. This CDR3 is built from 14 residues. CDR1 and CDR2 (germline): SQVTM, ANQGSEA.

The CDR3 region is CASRRTGAEANTGELFF. The CDR3 DNA reads as TGTGCCAGCAGAAGAACAGGGGCCGAAGCCAACACCGGGGAGCTGTTTTTT. The rearrangement uses TRBV7-2 and TRBJ2-2, with 7 bases aligning to TRBD1. The CDR3 loop spans 17 amino acids. Germline CDR1 SGHTA, CDR2 FQGNSA. Unmatched junction bases numbered 12, after V lost 6 bases and J lost 2 bases.